The source of this TCR beta chain is a study of blood T cell repertoires in COVID-19. From germline, CDR1 is MNHEY and CDR2 SMNVEV (reference sequence). Unmatched junction bases numbered 11, after V lost 3 bases and J lost 10 bases. The CDR3 spans 15 residues. As handled by the study authors: Nucleated cell counts were estimated from reference gene primer amplification. Sequencing used immunoSEQ multiplex PCR; TCRdb keeps in-frame clones, though not all of them. V and J calls and clone size are given by that table; D and trimming were obtained from the DNA. In the table there are approximately 190,000 clones, over 75% of which are singletons.

Material for sequencing was peripheral blood. The rearrangement uses TRBV27 and TRBJ1-5, with TRBD1 identical over 8 bases. This receptor was identified in a woman in her thirties or forties who had recovered from COVID-19. The CDR3 region is CASSFRTGPSSPQHF. The DNA of the CDR3 is TGTGCCAGCAGTTTTCGGACAGGGCCTTCATCCCCCCAGCATTTT.